This T cell receptor beta chain was profiled in a study of technical replicates of blood from several donors. The CDR3 has 15 residues. Trimming shortened V by 0 bases and J by 5 bases, and 13 bases separated the two germline ends. Germline CDR1 reads MNHNS; CDR2 reads SASEGT. The repertoire was sequenced with immunoSEQ multiplex PCR; TCRdb's copy has only in-frame clones and lacks some. The sample contains about 100,000 clones, more than 85% of which appear only once. The clonotype comes from a human donor in good health. The sequenced sample was T cells isolated from PBMCs. This chain joins TRBV6-1 and TRBJ2-5, with D possibly being TRBD1 (5 bases). CDR3 sequence (DNA): TGTGCCAGCAGTGAAGCTGGGGCTTCTAGGGAGACCCAGTACTTC. As protein: CASSEAGASRETQYF.